The entry below describes one TCR beta chain. What it recognizes is unknown. Sequencing was preceded by expansion of antigen-specific CD4+ T cells with viral peptide pools in the ViraFEST assay. Investigators separated out CD4+ T cells once around nine days of culture had passed. All vaccine recipients tested negative for nucleocapsid antibodies and had never contracted SARS-CoV-2 infection. This CDR3 contains 17 residues. The germline V and J ends were trimmed by 4 bases and 3 bases, with 20 bases remaining between them. CDR1 is SGHDT and CDR2 is YYEEEE in the germline V gene. This record comes from a study of vaccination effects on CD4 cells after COVID-19. The data were produced by immunoSEQ multiplex PCR, yet TCRdb's version contains in-frame clones alone and is incomplete. The sample consists of about 41,000 clones, over 60% of them appearing once.

The sequence came from a human donor who received a COVID-19 vaccine. Sequencing was performed on CD4+ T cells from PBMCs cultured with HCoV-NL63 spike peptides, taken before COVID-19 vaccination. The chain joins TRBV5-6 to TRBJ1-3; D is ambiguous. Here the CDR3 DNA reads TGTGCCAGCAGCCCACCTACCGGCGGATTACTTGGAAACACCATATATTTT. Translation gives CASSPPTGGLLGNTIYF.